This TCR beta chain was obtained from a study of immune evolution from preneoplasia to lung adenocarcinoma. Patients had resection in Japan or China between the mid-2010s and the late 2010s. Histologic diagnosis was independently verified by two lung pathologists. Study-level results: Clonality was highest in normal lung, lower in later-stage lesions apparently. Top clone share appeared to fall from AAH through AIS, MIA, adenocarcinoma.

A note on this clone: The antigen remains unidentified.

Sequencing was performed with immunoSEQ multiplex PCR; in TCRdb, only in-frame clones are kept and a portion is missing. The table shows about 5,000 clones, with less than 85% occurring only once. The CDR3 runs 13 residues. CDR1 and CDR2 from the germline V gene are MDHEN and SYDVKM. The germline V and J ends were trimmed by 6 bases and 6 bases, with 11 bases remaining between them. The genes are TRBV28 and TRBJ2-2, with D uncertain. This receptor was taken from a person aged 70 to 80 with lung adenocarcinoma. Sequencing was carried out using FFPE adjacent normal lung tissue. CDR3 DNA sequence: TGTGCCAGCAGATCTAGTTACGCCGGGGAGCTGTTTTTT. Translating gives CASRSSYAGELFF.